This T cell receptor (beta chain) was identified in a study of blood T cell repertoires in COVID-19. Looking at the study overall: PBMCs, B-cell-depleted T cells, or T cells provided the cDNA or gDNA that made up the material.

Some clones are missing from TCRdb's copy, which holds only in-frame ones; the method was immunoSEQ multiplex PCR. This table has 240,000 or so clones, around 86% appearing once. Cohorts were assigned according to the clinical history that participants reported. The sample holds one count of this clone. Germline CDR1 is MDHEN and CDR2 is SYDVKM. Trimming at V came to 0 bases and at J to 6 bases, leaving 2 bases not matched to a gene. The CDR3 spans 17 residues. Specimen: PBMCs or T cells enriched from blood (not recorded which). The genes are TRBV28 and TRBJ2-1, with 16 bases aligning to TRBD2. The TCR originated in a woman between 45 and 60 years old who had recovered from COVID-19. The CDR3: CASSLWGTSGRANEQFF. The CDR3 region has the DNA TGTGCCAGCAGTTTATGGGGGACTAGCGGGAGGGCCAATGAGCAGTTCTTC. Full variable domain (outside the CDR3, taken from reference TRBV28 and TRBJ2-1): DVKVTQSSRYLVKRTGEKVFLECVQDMDHENMFWYRQDPGLGLRLIYFSYDVKMKEKGDIPEGYSVSREKKERFSLILESASTNQTSMYLCASSLWGTSGRANEQFFGPGTRLTVL.